This entry lists 30 T cell receptor beta chains sequenced from one sample in a study of CD8 T cells in Susac syndrome. Random hexamers were used to reverse transcribe 0.5 to 1 ug of RNA. TCRdb recomputed calls from the immunoSEQ multiplex PCR reads with MiXCR, one row per CDR3 protein. The sample contains approximately 180,000 distinct CDR3 sequences, about 94% of which appear only once. Sequencing input: CD4+ T cells from PBMCs. Source of these receptors: a human donor with multiple sclerosis.

V and J are TRBV29-1 and TRBJ2-7; a weak D match, TRBD1 (6 bases). The germline CDR1 and CDR2 sequences are SQVTM and ANQGSEA. Trimming pared 7 bases from V and 3 bases from J, leaving 34 bases between. CDR3 length: 19 amino acids. The CDR3 is CSDTGRLTPLPRISYEQYF. CDR3 DNA sequence: TGCAGCGACACAGGGCGCCTTACCCCTTTACCTAGAATTAGCTACGAGCAGTACTTC.

The gene calls are TRBV7-8 and TRBJ2-5, with D perhaps TRBD1 (6 bases). Trimming removed 3 bases at V and 9 bases at J, with 17 bases between. CDR1 SGHVS and CDR2 FQNEAQ come from the germline V gene. This CDR3 region has 14 residues. The CDR3 loop reads CASSFPGDPGSQYF. As DNA, the CDR3 is TGTGCCAGCAGCTTCCCAGGGGATCCGGGGTCCCAGTACTTC.

J is TRBJ1-1 and V is TRBV2; D is unclear. The CDR3 consists of 14 residues. Deletions cut 3 bases from V and 3 bases from J, with 11 bases between. The germline V gene encodes CDR1 SNHLY and CDR2 FYNNEI. In DNA form, the CDR3 reads TGTGCCAGCAGTGATTGGGGAGTGGACACTGAAGCTTTCTTT. This translates into CASSDWGVDTEAFF.

Written as DNA, the CDR3 is TGCAGCGTCACCCGACAGGGGGCCCTGTCAGCTTTCTTT. Translation gives CSVTRQGALSAFF. The chain links TRBV29-1 to TRBJ1-1; 10 bases map to TRBD1. Germline V lookup: CDR1 SQVTM, CDR2 ANQGSEA. CDR3 length equals 13 residues. V was clipped by 6 bases and J by 10 bases; unmatched bases: 11.

This clonotype was detected only once. This chain joins TRBV6-5 and TRBJ1-3; 10 bases fit TRBD1. The J segment lost 2 bases and the V segment lost 6 bases, leaving 4 bases of the junction unmatched. Per the germline V gene, CDR1 is MNHEY and CDR2 is SVGAGI. CDR3 length equals 15 residues. This CDR3 reads CASSPGTGAGNTIYF. CDR3 in DNA: TGTGCCAGCAGCCCGGGGACAGGGGCTGGAAACACCATATATTTT.

This sequence joins TRBV5-1 and TRBJ1-6; D perhaps matches TRBD1 (6 bases). V was trimmed by 0 bases and J by 7 bases, leaving 11 bases between them. The CDR3 loop spans 15 amino acids. Germline V CDR1 and CDR2: SGHRS, YFSETQ. The CDR3 region is CASSLGNTGNSPLHF. The DNA of the CDR3 is TGCGCCAGCAGCTTGGGGAACACAGGGAATTCACCCCTCCACTTT.

The rearrangement uses TRBV14 and TRBJ2-5, with TRBD2 matching over 10 bases. The CDR3 extends over 15 amino acids. Germline CDR1 SGHDN, CDR2 FVKESK. Germline trimming cut 4 bases from V and 5 bases from J; bases unmatched to any gene: 7. The CDR3: CASSLPGTSDETQYF. DNA for the CDR3: TGTGCCAGCAGCCTCCCCGGGACTAGCGATGAGACCCAGTACTTC.

This chain links TRBV5-1 with TRBJ1-1, with D perhaps TRBD1 (5 bases). CDR1 is SGHRS, CDR2 YFSETQ, per germline. CDR3 length: 15 amino acids. Trimming pared 4 bases from V and 3 bases from J, leaving 16 bases between. As DNA, the CDR3 is TGCGCCAGCAGCAGAGGGGACCCGGGGGACACTGAAGCTTTCTTT. Amino acid sequence: CASSRGDPGDTEAFF.

The chain joins TRBV14 to TRBJ2-6, with D possibly being TRBD1 or TRBD2 (5 bases each). Per the germline V gene, CDR1 is SGHDN and CDR2 is FVKESK. This CDR3 spans 16 amino acids. V was cut by 1 base and J by 2 bases, with 9 bases left in between. As DNA, the CDR3 is TGTGCCAGCAGCCAAGGCTTGGGGGCTGGGGCCAACGTCCTGACTTTC. It translates to CASSQGLGAGANVLTF.

The genes are TRBV12-3 or TRBV12-4 and TRBJ2-6, with 8 bases that match TRBD1. This CDR3 is built from 16 residues. V gave up 6 bases and J gave up 0 bases; unmatched junction bases: 4. CDR3 amino acids: CASRPGGNSGANVLTF. The CDR3 region has the DNA TGTGCCAGCAGGCCAGGGGGCAACTCTGGGGCCAACGTCCTGACTTTC.

The rearrangement joins TRBV3-1 to TRBJ2-3; maybe TRBD2 (6 bases). Germline V CDR1 and CDR2: LGHDT, YNNKEL (reference sequence). The CDR3 totals 16 residues. Trimming took 4 bases from V and 0 from J, leaving 14 bases between them. CDR3 sequence (DNA): TGTGCCAGCAGCCCATGGCTAGCGACCAGCACAGATACGCAGTATTTT. It translates to CASSPWLATSTDTQYF.

The V and J genes are TRBV30 and TRBJ1-1, with 7 positions matching TRBD1. With V trimmed by 5 bases and J by 0 bases, 6 bases remained unmatched. The germline gives CDR1 GTSNPN, CDR2 SVGIG (reference sequence). This CDR3 has 14 residues. Written as DNA, the CDR3 is TGTGCCTGGGCCAGGGGGTTCGTGAACACTGAAGCTTTCTTT. This gives the protein CAWARGFVNTEAFF.

V gene TRBV12-3 or TRBV12-4 combines with J gene TRBJ2-4, with 9 nucleotides matching TRBD2. The CDR3 loop spans 17 amino acids. Trimming removed 5 bases from V and 0 bases from J; junction bases left unmatched: 8. The chain's CDR3 is CASSVLAGTLAKNIQYF. Here the CDR3 DNA reads TGTGCCAGCAGTGTACTAGCGGGTACTTTAGCCAAAAACATTCAGTACTTC.

CDR3 sequence: CASSPGQARGTGELFF. CDR3 in DNA: TGTGCCAGTTCCCCCGGGCAGGCCCGAGGCACCGGGGAGCTGTTTTTT. This sequence joins TRBV19 and TRBJ2-2, with D uncertain. The V gene's germline CDR1 is LNHDA and CDR2 SQIVND (reference sequence). V shed 8 bases and J shed 4 bases, with 20 bases lying between them. There are 16 residues in the CDR3.

V gene TRBV9 combines with J gene TRBJ1-5; no reliable D call. Germline CDR1 and CDR2: SGDLS and YYNGEE. V was cut by 0 bases and J by 5 bases, with 6 bases left in between. The CDR3 runs 13 residues. CDR3 coding DNA: TGTGCCAGCAGCGTAGGTCCGGATCAGCCCCAGCATTTT. It is translated as CASSVGPDQPQHF.

This chain uses TRBV20-1 with TRBJ1-5; D remains ambiguous. The CDR3 is 14 amino acids. Trimming took 3 bases from V and 6 from J, leaving 15 bases between them. Germline CDR1 is DFQATT and CDR2 is SNEGSKA (reference sequence). The CDR3 region is CSARGAAVSQPQHF. In DNA form, the CDR3 reads TGCAGTGCTAGGGGCGCCGCAGTTAGTCAGCCCCAGCATTTT.

This clonotype was seen only once. The V call is TRBV29-1, the J call TRBJ2-7; 8 bases line up with TRBD1. The length of the CDR3 is 12 residues. V was clipped by 7 bases and J by 3 bases; unmatched bases: 5. Per the germline V gene, CDR1 is SQVTM and CDR2 is ANQGSEA. CDR3 coding DNA: TGCAGCGCTGGACAGGGAGTCTACGAGCAGTACTTC. It yields the protein CSAGQGVYEQYF.

This chain uses TRBV20-1 with TRBJ2-3, with 7 bases that match TRBD2. This CDR3 is built from 14 residues. Germline assignment: CDR1 DFQATT and CDR2 SNEGSKA (reference sequence). V trimming: 6 bases; J trimming: 0 bases; junction bases outside the gene matches: 6. The CDR3 loop reads CSAPLAISTDTQYF. The CDR3 DNA is TGCAGTGCCCCACTAGCGATTAGCACAGATACGCAGTATTTT.

The J gene is TRBJ1-6, the V gene TRBV20-1, with no clear D. The CDR3 contains 14 residues. Germline V gene sequence: CDR1 DFQATT, CDR2 SNEGSKA (reference sequence). Trimming pared 5 bases from V and 7 bases from J, leaving 15 bases between. In DNA form, the CDR3 reads TGCAGTGCTCATGCAGGCAGCCGAAATTCACCCCTCCACTTT. Protein product: CSAHAGSRNSPLHF.

V gene TRBV15 combines with J gene TRBJ2-3; no reliable D call. V was clipped by 5 bases and J by 2 bases, with 23 bases between them. The CDR3 extends over 18 amino acids. Germline assignment: CDR1 LNHNV and CDR2 YYDKDF (reference sequence). CDR3 loop: CATSQEWTGLEITDTQYF. The CDR3 nucleotides read TGTGCCACCAGCCAGGAATGGACGGGCCTCGAGATCACAGATACGCAGTATTTT.

The chain links TRBV15 to TRBJ1-2; perhaps TRBD1 as D (5 bases). CDR1 is LNHNV, CDR2 YYDKDF, per germline (reference sequence). Between the trimmed V and J ends, which lost 3 bases and 0 bases, there was a span of 14 bases. This CDR3 has 16 amino acids. CDR3 nucleotide sequence: TGTGCCACCAGCAGGGGAGGGACCACCGCTAACTATGGCTACACCTTC. Protein sequence: CATSRGGTTANYGYTF.

V gene TRBV29-1 combines with J gene TRBJ2-7, with D uncertain. This CDR3 spans 16 amino acids. The ends were cut back, 7 bases at V and 5 bases at J, with 27 bases in the middle. Germline V lookup: CDR1 SQVTM, CDR2 ANQGSEA. Here the CDR3 reads CSGPWDGPQREHEQYF. CDR3 DNA sequence: TGCAGCGGCCCCTGGGATGGGCCTCAAAGGGAACACGAGCAGTACTTC.

The chain has TRBV4-1 and TRBJ2-7; D may be TRBD1 (6 bases). V was pared by 4 bases and J by 3 bases, with 16 bases between. The V gene's germline CDR1 is MGHRA and CDR2 YSYEKL. CDR3 size: 15 residues. CDR3 protein: CASSLPRTVNYEQYF. Written as DNA, the CDR3 is TGCGCCAGCAGCCTTCCCCGGACAGTAAACTACGAGCAGTACTTC.

The genes are TRBV6-5 and TRBJ1-1; D is possibly TRBD1 (5 bases). There are 14 residues in the CDR3. V was clipped by 6 bases and J by 5 bases, with 16 bases between them. Germline CDR1 is MNHEY and CDR2 is SVGAGI. Here the CDR3 DNA reads TGTGCCAGCAGGCTAGGGGCTGCTAATACTGAAGCTTTCTTT. This encodes CASRLGAANTEAFF.

This rearrangement joins TRBV3-1 to TRBJ2-7; TRBD1 matches 10 bases. The CDR3 is made up of 17 amino acids. The V segment lost 0 bases and the J segment 3 bases; nucleotides outside the gene matches: 8. Germline-derived CDR1 and CDR2 are LGHDT and YNNKEL (reference sequence). CDR3 in amino acids: CASSQDPTGTGVYEQYF. CDR3 DNA sequence: TGTGCCAGCAGCCAAGACCCAACCGGGACAGGGGTCTACGAGCAGTACTTC.

The rearrangement uses TRBV5-1 and TRBJ1-5, with no clear D. CDR3 length equals 15 residues. Looked up from germline, CDR1 is SGHRS and CDR2 is YFSETQ. The V gene lost 0 bases and the J gene lost 9 bases, with 16 bases spanning the gap. CDR3 coding DNA: TGCGCCAGCAGCTTGGGAGCCGGCTTAGGGTCGCCCCAGCATTTT. It translates to CASSLGAGLGSPQHF.

The chain recombines TRBV25-1 with TRBJ2-7; tentative D call: TRBD1 (6 bases). The CDR3 has 13 residues. Germline assignment: CDR1 MGHDK and CDR2 SYGVNS. V lost 8 bases to trimming and J lost 9 bases, with 20 bases between them. The CDR3: CASEPGHSLGQYF. Here the CDR3 DNA reads TGTGCCAGCGAACCGGGACACAGCCTTGGGCAGTACTTC.

The CDR3 bases are TGTGCCAGCTCACCACGCACGTCTAATTCACCCCTCCACTTT. This gives the protein CASSPRTSNSPLHF. The V call is TRBV18, the J call TRBJ1-6; D not certain. The CDR3 is 14 residues long. Germline values: CDR1 KGHSH, CDR2 LQKENI. Between the trimmed V and J ends, which lost 1 base and 6 bases, there was a span of 7 bases.

This rearrangement joins TRBV2 to TRBJ2-7; D not resolved. The germline V gene encodes CDR1 SNHLY and CDR2 FYNNEI. The CDR3 length is 11 residues. Trimming took 4 bases from V and 6 from J, leaving 7 bases between them. Written as DNA, the CDR3 is TGTGCCAGCAGTGTCACGGGCGAGCAGTACTTC. Its protein product is CASSVTGEQYF.

The V and J genes are TRBV2 and TRBJ2-4; D assignment may be TRBD1 or TRBD2 (5 bases each). V lost 11 bases and J 7 bases, leaving 24 bases between the germline ends. Germline CDR1 SNHLY, CDR2 FYNNEI. The CDR3 runs to 15 residues. The CDR3 loop reads CASQPVWGSGNIQYF. The DNA of the CDR3 is TGTGCCTCACAACCCGTATGGGGGTCGGGGAACATTCAGTACTTC.